This is a list of T cell receptor beta chains from one sample in a study of blood T cell repertoires in COVID-19. The data were produced by immunoSEQ multiplex PCR, yet TCRdb's version contains in-frame clones alone and is incomplete. The sample includes a few hundred thousand clones, approximately 83% of them seen just once. The sample taken for sequencing was PBMCs or T cells enriched from blood (not recorded which). All receptors come from a woman between 50 and 59 years old who had recovered from COVID-19. The CDR3 runs from the conserved cysteine through the conserved F or W. Each record gives: J gene, V gene, clone size, D gene, CDR3 protein, CDR3 DNA. D genes are given only for firm matches. Clone size is stated in some rows and not others, as once, few, many or a class when expanded.

TRBJ1-2,TRBV5-4,once,TRBD1,CASSQNSRGHRGYTF,TGTGCCAGCAGTCAAAACTCCAGGGGGCACAGGGGCTACACCTTC
TRBJ1-5,TRBV18,NA,NA,CASSDTPRGNNQPQHF,TGTGCCAGCTCAGACACACCAAGGGGAAACAATCAGCCCCAGCATTTT
TRBJ1-1,TRBV30,NA,TRBD1,CAWSVLTGRWTFF,TGTGCCTGGAGTGTCTTGACAGGGCGTTGGACTTTCTTT
TRBJ2-7,TRBV7-2,few,TRBD1,CASSLYRQGSYEQYF,TGTGCCAGCAGCTTGTATCGACAGGGCTCCTACGAGCAGTACTTC
TRBJ1-6,TRBV11-2,few,NA,CASILNSPLHF,TGTGCCAGCATCCTTAATTCACCCCTCCACTTT
TRBJ2-7,TRBV18,once,TRBD2,CASSPGGGAYEQYF,TGTGCCAGCTCACCCGGCGGGGGAGCCTACGAGCAGTACTTC
TRBJ2-1,TRBV19,NA,TRBD2,CASRRTYTSGAYNEQFF,TGTGCCAGTAGACGAACCTACACTAGCGGGGCCTACAATGAGCAGTTCTTC
TRBJ2-7,TRBV7-2,NA,TRBD2,CASSLGGLAGVEQYF,TGTGCCAGCAGCTTAGGAGGACTAGCGGGAGTCGAGCAGTACTTC
TRBJ2-7,TRBV29-1,NA,NA,CSVGLGQEQYF,TGCAGCGTTGGCCTTGGCCAGGAGCAGTACTTC
TRBJ1-1,TRBV5-1,NA,NA,CASSSPSQGNTEAFF,TGCGCCAGCAGCTCACCAAGTCAGGGGAACACTGAAGCTTTCTTT
TRBJ1-1,TRBV5-1,NA,TRBD1,CASSLASRTGAEAFF,TGCGCCAGCAGCTTGGCCTCGAGGACAGGGGCAGAAGCTTTCTTT
TRBJ2-5,TRBV4-1,NA,TRBD2,CASSQRGLAGELETQYF,TGCGCCAGCAGCCAACGGGGGCTAGCGGGAGAGTTGGAGACCCAGTACTTC
TRBJ2-1,TRBV20-1,once,NA,CSARGSNEQFF,TGCAGTGCTAGAGGCAGCAATGAGCAGTTCTTC
TRBJ1-1,TRBV5-1,NA,TRBD1,CASSSETGIITEAFF,TGCGCCAGCAGCTCCGAGACAGGGATCATCACTGAAGCTTTCTTT
TRBJ2-1,TRBV7-3,NA,TRBD2,CASSLTGLVNNEQFF,TGTGCCAGCAGCTTAACGGGACTAGTCAACAATGAGCAGTTCTTC
TRBJ1-4,TRBV3-1/TRBV3-2,NA,NA,CASSQGGEKLFF,TGTGCCAGCAGCCAAGGAGGGGAAAAACTGTTTTTT
TRBJ2-1,TRBV27,many,TRBD2,CASSLTATSGRHNEQFF,TGTGCCAGCAGTCTTACCGCCACTAGCGGGAGGCACAATGAGCAGTTCTTC
TRBJ2-5,TRBV6-8,NA,NA,CASRRVAARGTQYF,TGTGCCAGCAGACGGGTAGCGGCGCGGGGGACCCAGTACTTC
TRBJ2-7,TRBV13,NA,TRBD2,CASSSLAGSYEQYF,TGTGCCAGCAGCTCTCTAGCGGGCTCCTACGAGCAGTACTTC
TRBJ1-1,TRBV14,NA,NA,CASSQPLTGHTEAFF,TGTGCCAGCAGCCAACCCTTGACAGGACACACTGAAGCTTTCTTT
TRBJ2-7,TRBV2,NA,TRBD1,CASSEGLRTGSYEQYF,TGTGCCAGCAGTGAAGGACTAAGGACAGGATCCTACGAGCAGTACTTC
TRBJ2-2,TRBV19,NA,TRBD2,CASIGILAVNTGELFF,TGTGCCAGTATAGGGATCCTAGCGGTGAACACCGGGGAGCTGTTTTTT
TRBJ2-6,TRBV28,NA,NA,CASTEVVGPSASGANVLTF,TGTGCCAGTACAGAGGTGGTGGGGCCTTCCGCCTCTGGGGCCAACGTCCTGACTTTC
TRBJ2-7,TRBV11-2,NA,TRBD2,CASSPRLAGVPLEQYF,TGTGCCAGCAGCCCGCGACTAGCGGGAGTGCCTTTGGAGCAGTACTTC
TRBJ2-3,TRBV5-1,once,TRBD2,CASSSGRGTDTQYF,TGCGCCAGCAGCTCCGGGCGGGGGACGGATACGCAGTATTTT
TRBJ2-7,TRBV13,NA,NA,CASSLVPGNEQYF,TGTGCCAGCAGCTTAGTCCCAGGAAACGAGCAGTACTTC
TRBJ1-2,TRBV28,NA,NA,CASRDRVTNYGYTF,TGTGCCAGCCGGGATAGGGTTACTAACTATGGCTACACCTTC
TRBJ2-5,TRBV5-6,once,TRBD1,CASGRTGSETQYF,TGTGCCAGCGGCCGGACAGGTTCAGAGACCCAGTACTTC
TRBJ1-4,TRBV15,NA,NA,CATRLGGVEKLFF,TGTGCCACCCGCCTCGGAGGGGTTGAAAAACTGTTTTTT
TRBJ2-5,TRBV13,NA,TRBD1,CASSTFGTGGRETQYF,TGTGCCAGCAGCACCTTTGGGACAGGGGGGAGAGAGACCCAGTACTTC
TRBJ2-1,TRBV4-2,NA,TRBD2,CASSQGLAGSSYNEQFF,TGTGCCAGCAGCCAAGGCCTAGCGGGGAGCTCCTACAATGAGCAGTTCTTC
TRBJ1-6,TRBV28,NA,TRBD1,CASSRTGGSPLHF,TGTGCCAGCAGTCGGACAGGAGGATCACCCCTCCACTTT
TRBJ2-4,TRBV5-6,NA,NA,CASSLEIAKNIQYF,TGTGCCAGCAGCCTAGAGATAGCCAAAAACATTCAGTACTTC
TRBJ2-7,TRBV27,NA,TRBD1,CASSGTGTYEQYF,TGTGCCAGCAGTGGGACAGGGACCTACGAGCAGTACTTC
TRBJ2-7,TRBV7-2,NA,TRBD1,CASSLVIWVDRDVYEQYF,TGTGCCAGCAGCTTAGTTATTTGGGTGGACAGGGATGTCTACGAGCAGTACTTC
TRBJ2-7,TRBV12-3/TRBV12-4,NA,NA,CASTSGLKYEQYF,TGTGCCAGCACCTCGGGATTAAAATACGAGCAGTACTTC
TRBJ2-5,TRBV19,NA,NA,CASSIGGTETQYF,TGTGCCAGTAGTATAGGCGGGACGGAGACCCAGTACTTC